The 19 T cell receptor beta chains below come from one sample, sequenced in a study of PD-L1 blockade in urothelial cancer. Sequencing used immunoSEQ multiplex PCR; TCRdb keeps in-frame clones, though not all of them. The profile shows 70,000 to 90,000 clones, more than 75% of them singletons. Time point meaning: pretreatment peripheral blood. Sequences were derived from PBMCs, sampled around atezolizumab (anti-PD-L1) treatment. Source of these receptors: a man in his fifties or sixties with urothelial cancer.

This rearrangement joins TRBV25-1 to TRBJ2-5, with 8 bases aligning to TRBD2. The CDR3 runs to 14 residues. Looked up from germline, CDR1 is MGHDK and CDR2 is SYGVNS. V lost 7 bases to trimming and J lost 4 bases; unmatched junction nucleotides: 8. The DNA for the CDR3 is TGTGCCAGCACCGATCGGGGGGGCCGAGAGACCCAGTACTTC. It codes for CASTDRGGRETQYF.

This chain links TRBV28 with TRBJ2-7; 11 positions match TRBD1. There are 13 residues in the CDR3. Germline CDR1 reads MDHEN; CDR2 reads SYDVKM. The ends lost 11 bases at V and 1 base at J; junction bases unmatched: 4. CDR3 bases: TGTGCCCTCCGGGACAGGGGGTCCTACGAGCAGTACTTC. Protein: CALRDRGSYEQYF.

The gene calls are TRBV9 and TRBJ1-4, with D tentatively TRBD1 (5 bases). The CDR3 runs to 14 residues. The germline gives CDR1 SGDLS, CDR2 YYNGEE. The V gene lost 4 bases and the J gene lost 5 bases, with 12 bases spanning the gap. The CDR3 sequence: CASSFQGANEKLFF. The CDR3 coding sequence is TGTGCCAGCAGCTTCCAGGGTGCGAATGAAAAACTGTTTTTT.

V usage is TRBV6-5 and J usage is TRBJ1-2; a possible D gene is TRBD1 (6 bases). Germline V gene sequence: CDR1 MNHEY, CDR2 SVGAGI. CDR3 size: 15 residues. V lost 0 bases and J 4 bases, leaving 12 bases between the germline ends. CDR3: CASSYSSGELYGYTF. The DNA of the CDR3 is TGTGCCAGCAGTTACTCTTCAGGGGAGCTCTATGGCTACACCTTC.

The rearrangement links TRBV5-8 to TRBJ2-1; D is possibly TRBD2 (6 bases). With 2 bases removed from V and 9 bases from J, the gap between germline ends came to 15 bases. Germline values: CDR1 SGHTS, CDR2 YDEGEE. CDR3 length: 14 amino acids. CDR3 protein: CASSFGRRGSEQFF. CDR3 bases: TGTGCCAGCAGCTTTGGTCGGAGGGGAAGTGAGCAGTTCTTC.

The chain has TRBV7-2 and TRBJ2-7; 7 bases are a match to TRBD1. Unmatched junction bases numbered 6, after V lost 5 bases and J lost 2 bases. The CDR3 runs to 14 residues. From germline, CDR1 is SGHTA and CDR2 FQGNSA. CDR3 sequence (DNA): TGTGCCAGCAGCATTTACAGGGGTACCTACGAGCAGTACTTC. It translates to CASSIYRGTYEQYF.

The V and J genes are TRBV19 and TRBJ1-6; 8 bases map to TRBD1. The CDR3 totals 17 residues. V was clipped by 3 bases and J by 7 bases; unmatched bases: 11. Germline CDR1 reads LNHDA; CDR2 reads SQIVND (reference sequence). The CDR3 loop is CASSIFRIGQGNSPLHF. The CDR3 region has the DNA TGTGCCAGTAGTATCTTCCGCATCGGACAGGGAAATTCACCCCTCCACTTT. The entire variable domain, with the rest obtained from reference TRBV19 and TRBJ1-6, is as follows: DGGITQSPKYLFRKEGQNVTLSCEQNLNHDAMYWYRQDPGQGLRLIYYSQIVNDFQKGDIAEGYSVSREKKESFPLTVTSAQKNPTAFYLCASSIFRIGQGNSPLHFGNGTRLTVT.

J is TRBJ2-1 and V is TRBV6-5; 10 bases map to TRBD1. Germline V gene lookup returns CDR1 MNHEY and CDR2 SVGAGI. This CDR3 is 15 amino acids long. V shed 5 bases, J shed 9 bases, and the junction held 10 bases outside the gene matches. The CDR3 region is CASSPGTGDWGEQFF. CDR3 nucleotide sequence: TGTGCCAGCAGTCCCGGGACAGGGGATTGGGGTGAGCAGTTCTTC.

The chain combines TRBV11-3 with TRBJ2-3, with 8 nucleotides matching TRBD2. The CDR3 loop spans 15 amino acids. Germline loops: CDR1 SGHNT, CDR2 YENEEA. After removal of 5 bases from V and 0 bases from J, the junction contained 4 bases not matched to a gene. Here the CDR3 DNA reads TGTGCCAGCAGCCATGGCGGGAGGAGCACAGATACGCAGTATTTT. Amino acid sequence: CASSHGGRSTDTQYF.

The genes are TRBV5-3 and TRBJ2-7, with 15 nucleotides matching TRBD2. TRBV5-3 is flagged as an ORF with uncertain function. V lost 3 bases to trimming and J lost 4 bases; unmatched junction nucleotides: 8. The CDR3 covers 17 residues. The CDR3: CARSSEGLAGGPYEQYF. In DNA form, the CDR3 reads TGTGCCAGAAGCTCCGAGGGACTAGCGGGGGGACCTTACGAGCAGTACTTC.

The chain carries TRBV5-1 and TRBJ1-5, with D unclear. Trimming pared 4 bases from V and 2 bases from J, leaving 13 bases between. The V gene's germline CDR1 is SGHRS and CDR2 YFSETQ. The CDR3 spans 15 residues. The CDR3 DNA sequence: TGCGCCAGCAGCCCAACACTGGGAGGCAATCAGCCCCAGCATTTT. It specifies CASSPTLGGNQPQHF.

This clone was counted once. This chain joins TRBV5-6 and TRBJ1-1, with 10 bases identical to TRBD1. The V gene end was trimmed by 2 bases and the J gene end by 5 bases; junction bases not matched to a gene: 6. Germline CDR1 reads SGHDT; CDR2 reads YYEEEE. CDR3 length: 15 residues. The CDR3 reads CASSLRTGGYTEAFF. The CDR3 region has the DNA TGTGCCAGCAGCTTACGGACAGGGGGTTATACTGAAGCTTTCTTT.

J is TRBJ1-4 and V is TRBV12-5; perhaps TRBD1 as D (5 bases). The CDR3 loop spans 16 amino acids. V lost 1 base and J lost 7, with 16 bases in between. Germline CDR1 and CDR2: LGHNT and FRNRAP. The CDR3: CASGLGGGLWSEKLFF. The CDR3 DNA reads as TGTGCTAGTGGTTTGGGGGGCGGATTGTGGAGTGAAAAACTGTTTTTT. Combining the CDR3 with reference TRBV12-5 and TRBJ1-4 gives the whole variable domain DARVTQTPRHKVTEMGQEVTMRCQPILGHNTVFWYRQTMMQGLELLAYFRNRAPLDDSGMPKDRFSAEMPDATLATLKIQPSEPRDSAVYFCASGLGGGLWSEKLFFGSGTQLSVL.

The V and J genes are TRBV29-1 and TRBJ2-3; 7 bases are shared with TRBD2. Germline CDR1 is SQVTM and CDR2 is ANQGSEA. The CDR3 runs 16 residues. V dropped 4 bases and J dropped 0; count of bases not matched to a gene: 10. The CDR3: CSVGIVSGPSTDTQYF. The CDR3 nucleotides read TGCAGCGTTGGGATAGTTAGCGGGCCTAGCACAGATACGCAGTATTTT.

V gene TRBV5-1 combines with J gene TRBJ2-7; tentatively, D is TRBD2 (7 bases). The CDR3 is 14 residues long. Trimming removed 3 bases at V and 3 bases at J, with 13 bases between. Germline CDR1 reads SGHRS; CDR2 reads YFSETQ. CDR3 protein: CASSSRGGNYEQYF. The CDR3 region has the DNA TGCGCCAGCAGCTCGAGGGGGGGAAACTACGAGCAGTACTTC.

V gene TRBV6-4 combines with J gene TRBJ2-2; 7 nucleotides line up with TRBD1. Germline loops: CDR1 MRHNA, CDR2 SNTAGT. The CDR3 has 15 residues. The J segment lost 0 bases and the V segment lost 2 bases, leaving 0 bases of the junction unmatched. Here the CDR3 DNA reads TGTGCCAGCAGTGACGGGACAGCGAACACCGGGGAGCTGTTTTTT. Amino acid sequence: CASSDGTANTGELFF.

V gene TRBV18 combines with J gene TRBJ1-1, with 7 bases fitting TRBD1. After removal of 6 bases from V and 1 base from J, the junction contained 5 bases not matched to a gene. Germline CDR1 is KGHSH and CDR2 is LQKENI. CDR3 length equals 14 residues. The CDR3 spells CASSPGQQNTEAFF. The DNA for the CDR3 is TGTGCCAGCTCCCCGGGACAGCAGAACACTGAAGCTTTCTTT.

The CDR3 spells CASSLNGMATNEKLFF. In nucleotides, the CDR3 is TGCGCCAGCAGCCTCAACGGGATGGCAACTAATGAAAAACTGTTTTTT. The J gene is TRBJ1-4, the V gene TRBV4-3; no definite D call. Germline-derived CDR1 and CDR2 are LGHNA and YSLEER. The V and J ends lost 4 bases and 0 bases respectively, with 12 bases between them. CDR3 length: 16 residues.

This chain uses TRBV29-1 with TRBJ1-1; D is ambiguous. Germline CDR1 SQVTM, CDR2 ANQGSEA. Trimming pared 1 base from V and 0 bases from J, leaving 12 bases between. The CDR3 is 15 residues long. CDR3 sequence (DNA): TGCAGCGTTGAAGGGGCAAACGGTATGAACACTGAAGCTTTCTTT. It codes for CSVEGANGMNTEAFF. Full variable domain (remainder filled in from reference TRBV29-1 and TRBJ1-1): SAVISQKPSRDICQRGTSLTIQCQVDSQVTMMFWYRQQPGQSLTLIATANQGSEATYESGFVIDKFPISRPNLTFSTLTVSNMSPEDSSIYLCSVEGANGMNTEAFFGQGTRLTVV.